This TCR beta chain is from a study of vaccination and CD4 T cells after COVID-19. Study background: A positive SARS-CoV-2 nasal swab PCR result was recorded for each convalescent patient; roughly ten were mild and one severe.

Comments on this clonotype: The antigen is undetermined.

Sequenced with the Oncomine TCR Beta short-read assay was DNA taken from cultured CD4+ T cells. TCRdb processed the PCR reads anew with MiXCR; each CDR3 protein has one entry. In the table there are 15,000 to 25,000 distinct CDR3 sequences, about half of which are singletons. The CDR3 extends over 14 amino acids. Germline V gives CDR1 KGHDR, CDR2 SFDVKD. Trimming left V 4 bases short and J 9 bases short, with 15 bases between. Treatment noted: roughly ten-day PBMC culture with coronavirus spike peptide pools or control peptides (ViraFEST assay). Fresh replacement IL-2 medium substituted for half the medium on days 3 and 7.

Sequenced material: CD4+ T cells from blood, cultured in vitro, taken after SARS-CoV-2 vaccination. The V gene is TRBV24-1, the J gene TRBJ2-1, with D perhaps TRBD2 (6 bases). The source is a human donor who had recovered from COVID-19. DNA of the CDR3: TGTGCCACCAGTGACACACTAGCTGATGGTGAGCAGTTCTTC. As protein: CATSDTLADGEQFF.